The 11 T cell receptor beta chains below all came from one sample that was sequenced in a study of T cell repertoires in breast cancer. Paired alpha-beta TCRs of CD8+ T cells were analyzed by expanded emulsion RT-PCR. A second nested PCR with blocking oligonucleotides suppressed unpaired genes. MiXCR, run by TCRdb on the emulsion pairing reads, gives a single entry per CDR3 protein. This sample carries 110 to 150 distinct CDR3 sequences, 35% to 55% of them seen once, and the ten largest clones take approximately 96%. Sequenced material: CD8+ T cells. The receptors were sampled from a pool of human donors with breast cancer or a healthy control (not recorded which).

This clonotype was seen only once. An end of the junction does not agree with germline; a read error may underlie this. V usage is TRBV6-8 and J usage is TRBJ1-3; D uncertain. Per the germline V gene, CDR1 is MNHGY and CDR2 is SAAAGT. The CDR3 contains 14 residues. CDR3 loop: CSSSKQNNGNTIYF. The CDR3 DNA is TGTTCAAGCAGTAAACAGAATAATGGAAACACAATATATTTT.

This clonotype is termed hyperexpanded. J is TRBJ2-1 and V is TRBV6-1; TRBD2 matches at 8 bases. Per the germline V gene, CDR1 is MNHNS and CDR2 is SASEGT. Germline trimming cut 7 bases from V and 5 bases from J; bases unmatched to any gene: 7. CDR3 length equals 14 residues. The CDR3 loop is CASNGRAINNEQFF. CDR3 coding DNA: TGTGCCAGCAACGGGAGGGCCATTAACAATGAGCAGTTCTTC.

A note on this clonotype: Because the CDR3 is missing its conserved closing phenylalanine or tryptophan, this is likely a read error. The chain is built from TRBV6-2 or TRBV6-3 and TRBJ2-1; 8 positions agree with TRBD2. The CDR3 contains 14 residues. Germline V gene lookup returns CDR1 MNHEY and CDR2 SVGEGT. The CDR3 sequence: CASNGRAVNNEQFS. In DNA form, the CDR3 reads TGCGCCAGCAACGGGAGGGCCGTTAACAATGAGCAGTTCTCC.

With respect to this clonotype: A read error is possible here, since a much larger clone lies one base away. V and J are TRBV27 and TRBJ1-1; the D is unclear. In germline, CDR1 is MNHEY, CDR2 SMNVEV (reference sequence). This CDR3 spans 11 amino acids. V lost 7 bases to trimming and J lost 1 base, with 4 bases between them. This chain's CDR3 is CASTPNTEAFF. CDR3 sequence (DNA): TGTGCCAGCACACCGAACACTGAAGCTTTCTTT.

Sample share makes this clonotype medium-sized. The chain couples TRBV19 to TRBJ2-3; D call uncertain. This CDR3 has 14 residues. V was shortened by 1 base and J by 0 bases, with 5 bases between the two germline ends. Per germline, CDR1 LNHDA and CDR2 SQIVND (reference sequence). CDR3 bases: TGTGCCAGTAGTATAGTATACAGCACAGATACGCAGTATTTT. Amino acids: CASSIVYSTDTQYF.

A word on this clonotype: The CDR3 ends on some other residue instead of the conserved phenylalanine or tryptophan, so this is likely a read error. The limits of the CDR3 on the DNA are not certain, so only TCRdb's listed CDR3 is given. The chain recombines TRBV7-3 with TRBJ1-2; the table's D gene call, TRBD1, was not cross checked with the DNA. The CDR3 sequence runs 13 residues, both termini included. Germline V lookup: CDR1 SGHTA, CDR2 FQGTGA. The CDR3 loop is CARSLNGGYGETL.

This clonotype appeared a single time. Sequence at one end of the junction differs from germline and may be a read error. This rearrangement joins TRBV7-9 to TRBJ1-5, with TRBD1 identical over 9 bases. Germline V CDR1 and CDR2: SEHNR, FQNEAQ (reference sequence). This CDR3 is built from 17 residues. The CDR3 region is CASSDHRDRDSHQLQHF. CDR3 in DNA: TGTGCCAGCAGCGACCACCGGGACAGGGATTCCCATCAGCTCCAGCATTTT.

This clonotype has ten or more counts. The V gene is TRBV7-2, the J gene TRBJ1-2; the D gene is possibly TRBD1 (6 bases). CDR1 and CDR2 from the germline V gene are SGHTA and FQGNSA. V lost 3 bases to trimming and J lost 4 bases, with 9 bases between them. The CDR3 consists of 13 residues. The CDR3 protein is CASSFQGSYGYTF. CDR3 DNA sequence: TGTGCCAGCAGCTTTCAGGGGTCCTATGGCTACACCTTC.

Regarding this clonotype: At one end, the junction sequence differs from germline, possibly due to a read error. This sequence joins TRBV6-2 or TRBV6-3 and TRBJ2-1; D may be TRBD2 (5 bases). This CDR3 spans 14 amino acids. Germline V CDR1 and CDR2: MNHEY, SVGEGT. CDR3 DNA sequence: TGTTCCAGCAACTTGAGGGCCATTAACAATGAGCAGTTCTTC. Translating it yields CSSNLRAINNEQFF.

The chain recombines TRBV7-6 with TRBJ2-3; D possibly uses TRBD1 or TRBD2 (5 bases each). V was cut by 3 bases and J by 4 bases, with 17 bases left in between. The CDR3 totals 16 residues. Germline lookup yields CDR1 SGHVS and CDR2 FNYEAQ. CDR3 nucleotides: TGTGCCAGCAGCTTCTATGGGGTGAGGGGAGCAGATACGCAGTATTTT. It specifies CASSFYGVRGADTQYF.

This clonotype came up many times. The rearrangement uses TRBV7-2 and TRBJ2-1; TRBD2 matches at 8 bases. This CDR3 comprises 16 residues. In germline, CDR1 is SGHTA, CDR2 FQGNSA. Germline trimming cut 1 base from V and 6 bases from J; bases unmatched to any gene: 8. CDR3 sequence (DNA): TGTGCCAGCAGCTTAGACGCAGCGGGGGAATTCAATGAGCAGTTCTTC. Translation: CASSLDAAGEFNEQFF.